The source of this TCR beta chain is a study of T cell repertoires in cytomegalovirus infection. The overall study: Public TCR beta signatures indicated both CMV infection and matching HLA type.

Regarding the study as a whole: Dominating the ex vivo response were HLA-C-restricted CMV-specific TCR beta clonotypes. People with CMV and the relevant HLA were identified by cumulative public TCR beta family frequency.

TCRdb re-derived calls from the reads in MiXCR, one entry per CDR3 protein. Of roughly 250,000 distinct CDR3 sequences listed, around an eighth are singletons. This clonotype was counted only a few times. The antigen is unknown. The germline V gene has CDR1 SGHTA and CDR2 FQGTGA. V was clipped by 1 base and J by 1 base, with 10 bases between them. The CDR3 is made up of 16 amino acids. Sequenced material: PBMCs. The chain has TRBV7-3 and TRBJ2-2; D unresolved. The receptor was isolated from a human donor in good health (CMV status not recorded). Some clones in this sample may be carry-over from other donors' samples. In DNA, the CDR3 is TGTGCCAGCAGCTTAAGGATGGCAGGGAACACCGGGGAGCTGTTTTTT. It codes for CASSLRMAGNTGELFF.